This TCR beta chain emerged from a study of response to subunit inactivated influenza vaccine. TCRdb passed the RT-PCR reads through MiXCR, listing each CDR3 protein once. Here the sample spans 450,000 to 600,000 distinct CDR3 sequences, 15% to 20% being singletons. This CDR3 spans 12 amino acids. Germline V lookup: CDR1 SQVTM, CDR2 ANQGSEA. Notes on the study in general: Each seasonal flu vaccination may recruit only limited new T cells, authors suggested.

This clonotype was found many times. Its specificity is not known. One end of the junction does not line up with germline, which may come from a read error. The specimen was CD4+ T cells sorted from PBMCs, collected around 25 months after vaccination. The chain carries TRBV29-1 and TRBJ2-1; tentatively, D is TRBD1 (5 bases). This TCR was sampled from a man between 45 and 75 years old who received an inactivated influenza vaccine. Here the CDR3 reads CSVEDRGREVLF. As DNA, the CDR3 is TGCAGCGTTGAAGATCGTGGCAGGGAAGTCCTCTTC.